The 32 T cell receptor beta chains below all came from one sample that was sequenced in a study of shared clonotypes between healthy human individuals (dated by TCRdb to 2018 to 2020). Library method: the immunoSEQ multiplex PCR assay. TCRdb limited this immuneACCESS table to in-frame rearrangements with V and J called. A share of clones is missing; checked studies link under half to unresolved V genes, and the rest is unexplained. The sample table records approximately 2,300,000 clones; 85% to 95% of these occur just once. 0.37% of the sample goes to the ten largest clones. Source material: naive CD4+ T cells from PBMCs. The label giving this sample's cell subset or site can be read as: CD45RA+ positively selected. The receptors come from a man aged 18 to 29 in good health. Some clones in this sample may be carry-over from other donors' samples.

This chain links TRBV7-8 with TRBJ2-1; 16 positions agree with TRBD2. The CDR3 extends over 18 amino acids. J gave up 9 bases and V 4 bases, and 12 bases lay outside the gene matches. Germline lookup yields CDR1 SGHVS and CDR2 FQNEAQ. DNA for the CDR3: TGTGCCAGCAGCTCCACCGGGACTAGCGGGAGGGCCTTCCGTGAGCAGTTCTTC. Its protein is CASSSTGTSGRAFREQFF. Together with reference TRBV7-8 and TRBJ2-1, the CDR3 gives the full variable domain: GAGVSQSPRYKVAKRGQDVALRCDPISGHVSLFWYQQALGQGPEFLTYFQNEAQLDKSGLPSDRFFAERPEGSVSTLKIQRTQQEDSAVYLCASSSTGTSGRAFREQFFGPGTRLTVL.

Of note for this clone: This specimen includes other DNA sequences encoding the same CDR3. The chain couples TRBV9 to TRBJ2-3; 7 positions match TRBD2. Trimming at V came to 0 bases and at J to 2 bases, leaving 3 bases not matched to a gene. In germline, CDR1 is SGDLS, CDR2 YYNGEE. This CDR3 has 15 residues. The CDR3 here is CASSVGLAATDTQYF. CDR3 DNA sequence: TGTGCCAGCAGCGTAGGTCTAGCGGCCACAGATACGCAGTATTTT.

The V gene is TRBV7-8, the J gene TRBJ2-7, with 11 positions matching TRBD2. CDR3 size: 16 residues. Trimming removed 5 bases from V and 2 bases from J; junction bases left unmatched: 8. Germline V gene sequence: CDR1 SGHVS, CDR2 FQNEAQ. The CDR3 protein is CASSNLPGLAAYEQYF. For the CDR3, the DNA is TGTGCCAGCAGCAACCTTCCGGGACTAGCGGCCTACGAGCAGTACTTC. Drawing the rest from reference TRBV7-8 and TRBJ2-7, the complete variable domain is GAGVSQSPRYKVAKRGQDVALRCDPISGHVSLFWYQQALGQGPEFLTYFQNEAQLDKSGLPSDRFFAERPEGSVSTLKIQRTQQEDSAVYLCASSNLPGLAAYEQYFGPGTRLTVT.

This chain joins TRBV28 and TRBJ2-5, with D perhaps matching TRBD1 (6 bases). The ends were cut back, 6 bases at V and 8 bases at J, with 19 bases in the middle. Germline values: CDR1 MDHEN, CDR2 SYDVKM. CDR3 length equals 14 residues. The CDR3 bases are TGTGCCAGCAGAAAACAGGGCTCCAGGGGCACCCAGTACTTC. This codes for CASRKQGSRGTQYF.

This clone was detected only once. The chain carries TRBV4-2 and TRBJ2-3; 10 bases are shared with TRBD2. The CDR3 is made up of 15 amino acids. In germline, CDR1 is LGHNA, CDR2 YNFKEQ. Trimming at V came to 5 bases and at J to 5 bases, leaving 7 bases not matched to a gene. DNA for the CDR3: TGTGCCAGCAGCTCACTAGCGGGGCAAAAAGATACGCAGTATTTT. Its translation: CASSSLAGQKDTQYF.

The chain links TRBV5-5 to TRBJ2-7, with TRBD1 matching 8 bases. This CDR3 has 15 residues. Germline CDR1 reads SGHKS; CDR2 reads YYEKEE (reference sequence). V trimming: 2 bases; J trimming: 1 base; junction bases outside the gene matches: 5. The CDR3 region has the DNA TGTGCCAGCAGCTTCCCGACAGGGGTATCCTACGAGCAGTACTTC. It codes for CASSFPTGVSYEQYF.

V gene TRBV6-1 combines with J gene TRBJ2-1; no clear D. The CDR3 length is 8 residues. The germline V gene has CDR1 MNHNS and CDR2 SASEGT. V was clipped by 7 bases and J by 8 bases, with 0 bases between them. The CDR3 DNA follows: TGTGCCAGCAATGAGCAGTTCTTC. Encoded protein: CASNEQFF.

CDR3 nucleotides: TGTGCCAGCTCACCACGGGCAGGGGACGAAAAACTGTTTTTT. Translated: CASSPRAGDEKLFF. The rearrangement links TRBV18 to TRBJ1-4, with D possibly being TRBD1 (6 bases). V lost 1 base and J 8 bases, leaving 11 bases between the germline ends. The CDR3 is 14 residues long. Germline V gives CDR1 KGHSH, CDR2 LQKENI.

The rearrangement links TRBV29-1 to TRBJ2-7; 8 nucleotides match TRBD1. The V gene's germline CDR1 is SQVTM and CDR2 ANQGSEA. The CDR3 covers 12 residues. Losses at the gene ends were 6 bases for V and 3 bases for J; bases not matched to a gene: 4. Here the CDR3 reads CSVSGGFYEQYF. In DNA, the CDR3 is TGCAGCGTCTCAGGGGGCTTCTACGAGCAGTACTTC.

The genes are TRBV7-8 and TRBJ2-7; D is undetermined. The germline V gene encodes CDR1 SGHVS and CDR2 FQNEAQ. The CDR3 consists of 12 residues. Trimming removed 2 bases at V and 3 bases at J, with 5 bases between. CDR3 nucleotides: TGTGCCAGCAGCTTAACCGTCTACGAGCAGTACTTC. Translation gives CASSLTVYEQYF.

This chain joins TRBV4-1 and TRBJ2-3; D is uncertain. With 0 bases removed from V and 6 bases from J, the gap between germline ends came to 16 bases. CDR3 length: 16 amino acids. Germline V CDR1 and CDR2: MGHRA, YSYEKL. CDR3 DNA: TGCGCCAGCAGCCAAGATTCGTCTCTCAGGTCGGATACGCAGTATTTT. Translating it yields CASSQDSSLRSDTQYF.

The chain links TRBV7-3 to TRBJ2-1, with D tentatively TRBD1 or TRBD2 (5 bases each). The CDR3 has 16 residues. Germline V gene lookup returns CDR1 SGHTA and CDR2 FQGTGA. Trimming took 4 bases from V and 2 from J, leaving 15 bases between them. This CDR3 reads CASSWTGTTPYNEQFF. The CDR3, as DNA: TGTGCCAGCAGCTGGACCGGGACCACCCCCTACAATGAGCAGTTCTTC.

In regard to this clone: Other DNA sequences within the sample encode an identical CDR3. The chain combines TRBV5-4 with TRBJ1-5, with D uncertain. With 1 base removed from V and 2 bases from J, the gap between germline ends came to 7 bases. The CDR3 loop spans 14 amino acids. Germline V CDR1 and CDR2: SGHNT, YYREEE (reference sequence). For the CDR3, the DNA is TGTGCCAGCAGCTTGTCGGGCGGCAATCAGCCCCAGCATTTT. Translation: CASSLSGGNQPQHF.

V gene TRBV6-1 combines with J gene TRBJ2-7, with no clear D. V was clipped by 3 bases and J by 2 bases, with 11 bases between them. Germline CDR1 and CDR2: MNHNS and SASEGT. The CDR3 consists of 14 residues. For the CDR3, the DNA is TGTGCCAGCAGTGAGGGCCAGACGACCTACGAGCAGTACTTC. The encoded protein is CASSEGQTTYEQYF.

This rearrangement joins TRBV4-1 to TRBJ2-2, with D tentatively TRBD2 (7 bases). The CDR3 spans 18 residues. The germline V gene encodes CDR1 MGHRA and CDR2 YSYEKL. V was clipped by 4 bases and J by 3 bases, with 21 bases between them. The CDR3 spells CASSRGGLGAGYTGELFF. The CDR3 DNA follows: TGCGCCAGCAGCCGAGGGGGTTTAGGAGCGGGGTACACCGGGGAGCTGTTTTTT.

This chain uses TRBV7-9 with TRBJ1-4; tentative D call: TRBD1 (5 bases). Germline loops: CDR1 SEHNR, CDR2 FQNEAQ (reference sequence). The CDR3 contains 14 residues. Deletions cut 4 bases from V and 8 bases from J, with 14 bases between. CDR3 DNA: TGTGCCAGCAGCTCCGGAGGGGTAGGGGAAAAACTGTTTTTT. Translation gives CASSSGGVGEKLFF.

V is TRBV19 and J is TRBJ2-7, with 12 positions matching TRBD2. Losses at the gene ends were 5 bases for V and 6 bases for J; bases not matched to a gene: 8. The CDR3 consists of 15 residues. The germline V gene has CDR1 LNHDA and CDR2 SQIVND (reference sequence). As DNA, the CDR3 is TGTGCCAGTAGTCCGAGACTAGCGGGAGACGGCGAGCAGTACTTC. Translation gives CASSPRLAGDGEQYF. Full variable domain (outside the CDR3, taken from reference TRBV19 and TRBJ2-7): DGGITQSPKYLFRKEGQNVTLSCEQNLNHDAMYWYRQDPGQGLRLIYYSQIVNDFQKGDIAEGYSVSREKKESFPLTVTSAQKNPTAFYLCASSPRLAGDGEQYFGPGTRLTVT.

With respect to this clone: Other nucleotide sequences in the sample specify the same CDR3. This chain connects TRBV20-1 to TRBJ2-7; D gene uncertain. The CDR3 runs 10 residues. V lost 4 bases and J 2 bases, leaving 3 bases between the germline ends. Germline loops: CDR1 DFQATT, CDR2 SNEGSKA (reference sequence). CDR3 sequence reads: CSANTYEQYF. CDR3 nucleotides: TGCAGTGCTAACACCTACGAGCAGTACTTC.

V is TRBV9 and J is TRBJ2-1, with TRBD2 as a possible D gene (5 bases). Germline loops: CDR1 SGDLS, CDR2 YYNGEE. This CDR3 has 14 amino acids. V lost 2 bases to trimming and J lost 2 bases, with 8 bases between them. The CDR3 spells CASSVSDTYNEQFF. CDR3 in DNA: TGTGCCAGCAGCGTTAGCGATACCTACAATGAGCAGTTCTTC.

With respect to this clone: The same CDR3 also results from other DNA sequences found in this sample. CDR3 in DNA: TGTGCCAGCAGCCTCCGCCGGGGCAATGAGCAGTTCTTC. This translates into CASSLRRGNEQFF. V usage is TRBV7-3 and J usage is TRBJ2-1; maybe TRBD2 (5 bases). This CDR3 has 13 amino acids. The V end was cut by 5 bases, the J end by 6 bases, with 11 bases between. The V gene's germline CDR1 is SGHTA and CDR2 FQGTGA.

This clone was counted a few times. The chain has TRBV19 and TRBJ2-2; a weak D match, TRBD1 (6 bases). Deletions cut 2 bases from V and 6 bases from J, with 10 bases between. Looked up from germline, CDR1 is LNHDA and CDR2 is SQIVND (reference sequence). This CDR3 has 14 amino acids. CDR3 protein: CASSISRTAGELFF. For the CDR3, the DNA is TGTGCCAGTAGTATATCCCGGACAGCCGGGGAGCTGTTTTTT.

This clone was found once. The genes are TRBV5-1 and TRBJ2-7; perhaps TRBD1 as D (6 bases). This CDR3 spans 15 amino acids. V lost 0 bases and J 3 bases, leaving 13 bases between the germline ends. Germline CDR1 SGHRS, CDR2 YFSETQ. The DNA for the CDR3 is TGCGCCAGCAGCTTGGAGTGGACAGCCTACTACGAGCAGTACTTC. Translation: CASSLEWTAYYEQYF.

The V and J genes are TRBV29-1 and TRBJ2-7, with 8 bases identical to TRBD1. The J segment lost 3 bases and the V segment lost 5 bases, leaving 12 bases of the junction unmatched. The CDR3 is made up of 15 amino acids. The germline V gene encodes CDR1 SQVTM and CDR2 ANQGSEA. The CDR3 nucleotides read TGCAGCGTTTGGGACTCCGGGACAGGATACTACGAGCAGTACTTC. Its protein is CSVWDSGTGYYEQYF.

The V gene is TRBV7-3, the J gene TRBJ2-7; tentatively, D is TRBD2 (5 bases). V was clipped by 5 bases and J by 1 base, with 12 bases between them. This CDR3 region has 14 residues. Germline V gene lookup returns CDR1 SGHTA and CDR2 FQGTGA. The CDR3 DNA reads TGTGCCAGCAGCCCTCAGACGGGATCCTACGAGCAGTACTTC. Protein sequence: CASSPQTGSYEQYF.

The chain is built from TRBV29-1 and TRBJ2-5, with D maybe TRBD2 (5 bases). Per the germline V gene, CDR1 is SQVTM and CDR2 is ANQGSEA. The CDR3 is 14 residues long. V dropped 4 bases and J dropped 2 bases, with 14 bases sitting between them. The chain's CDR3 is CSVAGKLLQETQYF. The DNA for the CDR3 is TGCAGCGTTGCCGGGAAACTCCTTCAAGAGACCCAGTACTTC. Supplemented by reference TRBV29-1 and TRBJ2-5, the full variable domain reads SAVISQKPSRDICQRGTSLTIQCQVDSQVTMMFWYRQQPGQSLTLIATANQGSEATYESGFVIDKFPISRPNLTFSTLTVSNMSPEDSSIYLCSVAGKLLQETQYFGPGTRLLVL.

The V and J genes are TRBV7-9 and TRBJ2-5; D is possibly TRBD2 (6 bases). Trimming cost V 6 bases and J 4 bases, with 6 bases left between them. Germline CDR1 and CDR2: SEHNR and FQNEAQ (reference sequence). The CDR3 sequence is 11 residues long. The DNA of the CDR3 is TGTGCCAGCAGAGCGGGAGAGACCCAGTACTTC. Translating it yields CASRAGETQYF. Variable domain in full (rest from reference TRBV7-9 and TRBJ2-5): DTGVSQNPRHKITKRGQNVTFRCDPISEHNRLYWYRQTLGQGPEFLTYFQNEAQLEKSRLLSDRFSAERPKGSFSTLEIQRTEQGDSAMYLCASRAGETQYFGPGTRLLVL.

The genes are TRBV10-3 and TRBJ2-6, with a possible D match to TRBD2 (6 bases). There are 17 residues in the CDR3. From germline, CDR1 is ENHRY and CDR2 SYGVKD. Trimming pared 7 bases from V and 0 bases from J, leaving 16 bases between. The CDR3 region has the DNA TGTGCCATCACCCGGGACCTAGCGCTCTCTGGGGCCAACGTCCTGACTTTC. Amino acid sequence: CAITRDLALSGANVLTF.

V usage is TRBV23-1 and J usage is TRBJ2-7; D may be TRBD1 (6 bases). TRBV23-1 is an ORF for which the function is uncertain. This CDR3 contains 15 residues. Deletions cut 6 bases from V and 5 bases from J, with 20 bases between. CDR3 sequence (DNA): TGCGCCAGCAGGTTAACCCGACAGGCAGTTGACGAGCAGTACTTC. Its protein is CASRLTRQAVDEQYF.

The DNA of the CDR3 is TGTGCCAGCAGTCGTAGGGGGGAGGGCTACACCTTC. Translation gives CASSRRGEGYTF. The chain uses TRBV28 and TRBJ1-2; D is possibly TRBD1 (6 bases). Germline CDR1 reads MDHEN; CDR2 reads SYDVKM. V was cut by 5 bases and J by 8 bases, with 12 bases left in between. The CDR3 contains 12 residues.

The chain links TRBV2 to TRBJ2-3, with 7 bases fitting TRBD1. Germline lookup yields CDR1 SNHLY and CDR2 FYNNEI. Trimming at V came to 7 bases and at J to 0 bases, leaving 7 bases not matched to a gene. The CDR3 runs to 15 residues. CDR3 loop: CASTRQGTSTDTQYF. The CDR3 DNA sequence: TGTGCCAGCACCAGACAGGGAACGAGCACAGATACGCAGTATTTT.

This chain uses TRBV28 with TRBJ2-1, with TRBD2 identical over 11 bases. The V gene's germline CDR1 is MDHEN and CDR2 SYDVKM. The CDR3 is made up of 14 amino acids. The V and J ends lost 8 bases and 2 bases, in that order; junction bases with no gene match: 2. The CDR3 loop is CASVGLAAYNEQFF. The CDR3 bases are TGTGCCAGCGTGGGACTAGCGGCCTACAATGAGCAGTTCTTC.

On this clone: The same CDR3 can be traced to other DNA sequences in this sample. This chain uses TRBV11-2 with TRBJ2-6; D not resolved. Trimming took 5 bases from V and 2 from J, leaving 4 bases between them. Germline V gene lookup returns CDR1 SGHAT and CDR2 FQNNGV. The CDR3 has 13 residues. CDR3 loop: CASSLTGANVLTF. CDR3 in DNA: TGTGCCAGCAGCCTTACTGGGGCCAACGTCCTGACTTTC.